The 25 T cell receptor beta chains below come from one sample, sequenced in a study of shared clonotypes between healthy human individuals. The assay was immunoSEQ multiplex PCR, and TCRdb's table has in-frame clones only and misses some. The table has 950,000 to 1,100,000 clones, 75% to 85% seen once. The sample was memory CD4+ T cells from PBMCs. Described subset: CD45RA-negative fraction. Every receptor here comes from a man between 18 and 29 years old in good health. Some clones in this sample may be carry-over from other donors' samples.

The genes are TRBV29-1 and TRBJ1-1; D is ambiguous. Germline V gene lookup returns CDR1 SQVTM and CDR2 ANQGSEA. The CDR3 has 12 amino acids. V lost 4 bases, J lost 2 bases, and 8 bases lay in between. The DNA for the CDR3 is TGCAGCGTTGGACACCCAAACACTGAAGCTTTCTTT. It specifies CSVGHPNTEAFF.

The count of this clone is one. CDR3 loop: CASSSNQGGRGYTF. CDR3 in DNA: TGTGCCAGCAGCTCTAATCAGGGGGGTAGGGGCTACACCTTC. The genes are TRBV11-2 and TRBJ1-2, with 7 nucleotides matching TRBD1. The germline gives CDR1 SGHAT, CDR2 FQNNGV. With 4 bases clipped from V and 8 bases from J, the junction kept 10 bases outside the gene matches. This CDR3 contains 14 residues.

The V and J genes are TRBV5-1 and TRBJ2-7, with TRBD2 as a possible D gene (7 bases). There are 16 residues in the CDR3. Per germline, CDR1 SGHRS and CDR2 YFSETQ. V was shortened by 4 bases and J by 1 base, with 18 bases between the two germline ends. The CDR3 is CASSKGGPTTSYEQYF. For the CDR3, the DNA is TGCGCCAGCAGCAAGGGGGGGCCGACAACTTCCTACGAGCAGTACTTC.

Turning to this clone: Other nucleotide sequences from this sample produce the same CDR3. This CDR3 is CASSQGYEQYF. In DNA, the CDR3 is TGTGCCAGCTCTCAAGGTTACGAGCAGTACTTC. The chain uses TRBV18 and TRBJ2-7; D ambiguous. The CDR3 sequence is 11 residues long. The V end lost 6 bases, the J end lost 4 bases, and 7 bases lay between the germline ends. Germline-derived CDR1 and CDR2 are KGHSH and LQKENI.

This chain links TRBV6-5 with TRBJ1-2, with D possibly matching TRBD1 (6 bases). V was cut by 5 bases and J by 0 bases, with 13 bases left in between. CDR1 is MNHEY and CDR2 is SVGAGI in the germline V gene. The CDR3 is made up of 15 amino acids. In DNA, the CDR3 is TGTGCCAGCAGTACGTCCAGGGGTGCTAACTATGGCTACACCTTC. Its translation is CASSTSRGANYGYTF.

The chain carries TRBV5-1 and TRBJ2-5; 7 bases map to TRBD2. The V and J ends lost 0 bases and 5 bases, in that order; junction bases with no gene match: 10. The CDR3 is made up of 16 amino acids. CDR1 and CDR2 (germline): SGHRS, YFSETQ. CDR3 sequence: CASSLAPSGGSETQYF. The DNA for the CDR3 is TGCGCCAGCAGCTTGGCCCCTTCCGGGGGGAGTGAGACCCAGTACTTC.

The chain couples TRBV5-1 to TRBJ1-2; no clear D gene. The CDR3 totals 14 residues. Germline V gene data show CDR1 as SGHRS and CDR2 as YFSETQ. Trimming stripped 8 bases from V and 1 base from J, with 15 bases between. Here the CDR3 DNA reads TGCGCCAGTGGCGGTGGACGGAATAACTATGGCTACACCTTC. As protein: CASGGGRNNYGYTF.

For this clone: In the same sample, other DNA sequences code for this CDR3. This chain connects TRBV5-6 to TRBJ1-2; TRBD1 matches at 7 bases. The CDR3 loop spans 13 amino acids. CDR1 and CDR2 from the germline V gene are SGHDT and YYEEEE. V shed 1 base, J shed 8 bases, and the junction held 5 bases outside the gene matches. This CDR3 is CASSLKGGLGYTF. Here the CDR3 DNA reads TGTGCCAGCAGCTTGAAAGGGGGCTTGGGCTACACCTTC. Combining the CDR3 with reference TRBV5-6 and TRBJ1-2 gives the whole variable domain DAGVTQSPTHLIKTRGQQVTLRCSPKSGHDTVSWYQQALGQGPQFIFQYYEEEERQRGNFPDRFSGHQFPNYSSELNVNALLLGDSALYLCASSLKGGLGYTFGSGTRLTVV.

The chain is built from TRBV12-5 and TRBJ1-1; D gene ambiguous. There are 12 residues in the CDR3. The V end was cut by 5 bases, the J end by 8 bases, with 12 bases between. Germline V gene data show CDR1 as LGHNT and CDR2 as FRNRAP. CDR3 in DNA: TGTGCTAGTGGTCCATCTTCCTTGGAAGCTTTCTTT. Protein product: CASGPSSLEAFF.

This rearrangement joins TRBV5-1 to TRBJ2-3; 8 bases line up with TRBD1. Germline CDR1 and CDR2: SGHRS and YFSETQ. This CDR3 spans 15 amino acids. J lost 2 bases, V lost 4 bases, and 6 bases had no gene match. CDR3 loop: CASSPGTGITDTQYF. CDR3 bases: TGCGCCAGCAGCCCTGGGACAGGCATCACAGATACGCAGTATTTT.

This clone was picked up a small number of times. This rearrangement joins TRBV6-6 to TRBJ2-7; 8 bases align to TRBD2. The ends lost 11 bases at V and 6 bases at J; junction bases unmatched: 9. CDR1 is MNHNY, CDR2 SVGAGI, per germline (reference sequence). The CDR3 covers 12 residues. This CDR3 reads CAASGRGLEQYF. CDR3 DNA: TGTGCCGCCAGCGGGAGAGGCCTCGAGCAGTACTTC.

The chain couples TRBV6-5 to TRBJ2-1; tentatively, D is TRBD2 (7 bases). Germline V gene data show CDR1 as MNHEY and CDR2 as SVGAGI. The CDR3 totals 14 residues. V was cut by 8 bases and J by 5 bases, with 16 bases left in between. The CDR3 reads CASGLRGGNNEQFF. The CDR3 DNA reads TGTGCCAGCGGGTTGAGGGGGGGGAACAATGAGCAGTTCTTC.

This clone was counted ten times or more. The V call is TRBV9, the J call TRBJ2-2; 15 nucleotides line up with TRBD2. CDR1 SGDLS and CDR2 YYNGEE come from the germline V gene. The CDR3 runs 17 residues. V was clipped by 3 bases and J by 2 bases; unmatched bases: 2. The CDR3 DNA reads as TGTGCCAGCAGCGCGGGACTAGCGGGAGGAAACACCGGGGAGCTGTTTTTT. It yields the protein CASSAGLAGGNTGELFF. Drawing the rest from reference TRBV9 and TRBJ2-2, the complete variable domain is DSGVTQTPKHLITATGQRVTLRCSPRSGDLSVYWYQQSLDQGLQFLIQYYNGEERAKGNILERFSAQQFPDLHSELNLSSLELGDSALYFCASSAGLAGGNTGELFFGEGSRLTVL.

As for this clone: The same CDR3 arises from other DNA sequences in this sample as well. The V gene is TRBV5-1, the J gene TRBJ2-7; D gene ambiguous. The CDR3 contains 12 residues. Germline values: CDR1 SGHRS, CDR2 YFSETQ. V was clipped by 0 bases and J by 4 bases, with 5 bases between them. CDR3: CASSLDRYEQYF. The DNA of the CDR3 is TGCGCCAGCAGCTTGGACCGATACGAGCAGTACTTC.

This chain connects TRBV28 to TRBJ2-7; D possibly corresponds to TRBD1 (6 bases). Germline assignment: CDR1 MDHEN and CDR2 SYDVKM. This CDR3 is 16 amino acids long. The V gene lost 1 base and the J gene lost 2 bases, with 15 bases spanning the gap. The CDR3 region has the DNA TGTGCCAGCAGTTTATACAGGGCTCCTAGAACCTACGAGCAGTACTTC. This gives the protein CASSLYRAPRTYEQYF.

This chain connects TRBV5-4 to TRBJ2-1; 10 bases line up with TRBD2. Losses at the gene ends were 6 bases for V and 9 bases for J; bases not matched to a gene: 9. The CDR3 runs to 14 residues. The germline CDR1 and CDR2 sequences are SGHNT and YYREEE (reference sequence). In DNA, the CDR3 is TGTGCCAGCAACAAGCGGGAGGGGGGTAGTGAGCAGTTCTTC. Translated, it gives CASNKREGGSEQFF.

The chain is built from TRBV5-1 and TRBJ2-2; D unclear. Germline-derived CDR1 and CDR2 are SGHRS and YFSETQ. The CDR3 contains 15 residues. V was cut by 0 bases and J by 4 bases, with 10 bases left in between. The CDR3: CASSLGQTSTGELFF. The CDR3 nucleotides read TGCGCCAGCAGCTTGGGGCAGACGAGCACCGGGGAGCTGTTTTTT.

This clone was counted a single time. The rearrangement joins TRBV6-1 to TRBJ2-1; 7 bases line up with TRBD2. CDR3 length: 15 amino acids. CDR1 and CDR2 from the germline V gene are MNHNS and SASEGT. V lost 5 bases and J lost 4; bases outside the gene matches: 8. The CDR3 here is CASSRQGGSYNEQFF. The DNA of the CDR3 is TGTGCCAGCAGTCGGCAGGGCGGGAGTTACAATGAGCAGTTCTTC.

This chain links TRBV25-1 with TRBJ1-4, with D perhaps matching TRBD1 (5 bases). This CDR3 spans 15 amino acids. Germline loops: CDR1 MGHDK, CDR2 SYGVNS. Trimming removed 3 bases at V and 7 bases at J, with 15 bases between. The CDR3 coding sequence is TGTGCCAGCAGTGATCAAGACAGAGGCGGTGAAAAACTGTTTTTT. This encodes CASSDQDRGGEKLFF.

The CDR3 bases are TGCGCCAGCAGCCACCCGATCGCGGGAGGGACCCAGTACTTC. It is translated as CASSHPIAGGTQYF. The chain carries TRBV4-1 and TRBJ2-5, with 8 bases lining up with TRBD2. V trimming: 3 bases; J trimming: 7 bases; junction bases outside the gene matches: 7. Germline loops: CDR1 MGHRA, CDR2 YSYEKL. The CDR3 spans 14 residues.

The chain has TRBV5-1 and TRBJ1-1, with TRBD1 identical over 8 bases. The CDR3 has 15 amino acids. V was clipped by 0 bases and J by 4 bases; unmatched bases: 5. Germline V lookup: CDR1 SGHRS, CDR2 YFSETQ. The DNA of the CDR3 is TGCGCCAGCAGCTTGGAGCCAGGGGGCCGCACTGAAGCTTTCTTT. This encodes CASSLEPGGRTEAFF. Complete variable domain (other parts from reference TRBV5-1 and TRBJ1-1): KAGVTQTPRYLIKTRGQQVTLSCSPISGHRSVSWYQQTPGQGLQFLFEYFSETQRNKGNFPGRFSGRQFSNSRSEMNVSTLELGDSALYLCASSLEPGGRTEAFFGQGTRLTVV.

The V gene is TRBV5-4, the J gene TRBJ1-4, with 9 bases identical to TRBD1. CDR1 and CDR2 (germline): SGHNT, YYREEE (reference sequence). The CDR3 totals 16 residues. The V gene end was trimmed by 0 bases and the J gene end by 0 bases; junction bases not matched to a gene: 0. CDR3 region: CASSLGQGATNEKLFF. The CDR3 nucleotides are TGTGCCAGCAGCTTGGGACAGGGGGCAACTAATGAAAAACTGTTTTTT.

CDR3 coding DNA: TGTGCCAGCAGCTCCAGGGCTGCAAGGGGGCGCAATGAGCAGTTCTTC. Protein product: CASSSRAARGRNEQFF. J is TRBJ2-1 and V is TRBV7-2; 7 bases are a match to TRBD1. Losses at the gene ends were 4 bases for V and 6 bases for J; bases not matched to a gene: 12. This CDR3 has 16 residues. Germline V lookup: CDR1 SGHTA, CDR2 FQGNSA.

V usage is TRBV5-4 and J usage is TRBJ2-2; a weak D match, TRBD1 (5 bases). The CDR3 totals 15 residues. The germline gives CDR1 SGHNT, CDR2 YYREEE (reference sequence). V was clipped by 4 bases and J by 1 base, with 11 bases between them. The CDR3, as DNA: TGTGCCAGCAGCCCCGAGACAGTGAACACCGGGGAGCTGTTTTTT. It specifies CASSPETVNTGELFF.

This chain's CDR3 is CASSLVAANTEAFF. As DNA, the CDR3 is TGTGCCAGCAGCTTAGTGGCTGCGAACACTGAAGCTTTCTTT. This chain uses TRBV11-2 with TRBJ1-1; no firm D call. The CDR3 spans 14 residues. Germline CDR1 SGHAT, CDR2 FQNNGV. The V gene lost 1 base and the J gene lost 1 base, with 7 bases spanning the gap.